In this sample, the clone carrying this TCR beta chain turned up many times. This entry is derived from a study of T cells in Graves' hyperthyroidism and ophthalmopathy. About the study: It was at initial diagnosis, before any treatment, that peripheral blood was collected.

RNA transcripts yielded amplified TCR beta CDR3 regions. HTBI primers were employed in a first-round RT-PCR of the TCR CDR3. Each CDR3 protein is one row after TCRdb ran MiXCR on the multiplex PCR reads. The sample yields some 560,000 distinct CDR3 sequences, about 15% seen once. Germline assignment: CDR1 SGHAT and CDR2 FQNNGV. The CDR3 has 14 amino acids. The V segment lost 6 bases and the J segment 5 bases; nucleotides outside the gene matches: 8. The chain carries TRBV11-2 and TRBJ2-5, with TRBD1 identical over 8 bases. This TCR was recovered from a woman in her thirties or forties with Graves' hyperthyroidism. The specimen was blood. The CDR3 DNA reads TGTGCCAGCAGTACTCAGGGGGCGAGGGAGACCCAGTACTTC. It codes for CASSTQGARETQYF.